The 32 T cell receptor beta chains listed next were all sequenced from one sample in a study of shared clonotypes between healthy human individuals (TCRdb year 2020). Preparation of the library involved the immunoSEQ multiplex PCR assay. What TCRdb holds here is the immuneACCESS table cut down to in-frame rearrangements. Part of the clones is not present; checked against another copy, under half of the missing clones reflect an unresolved V gene, and the others are unexplained. The sample profile shows about 2.3 million clones; approximately 95% of them were found once. Together, the top ten hold 0.39% of the sample. The sample consisted of naive CD4+ T cells from PBMCs. The cell subset or site label, as the study defines it: CD45RA+ positively selected. These receptor sequences come from a man aged 18 to 35 in good health. Some clones in this sample may be carry-over from other donors' samples.

On this clone itself: At the DNA level, this CDR3 is encoded by other sequences in the same sample as well. The chain combines TRBV28 with TRBJ2-7; 7 bases map to TRBD1. CDR1 MDHEN and CDR2 SYDVKM come from the germline V gene. V dropped 7 bases and J dropped 0; count of bases not matched to a gene: 6. CDR3 size: 14 residues. CDR3 loop: CASTPGTASYEQYF. In nucleotides, the CDR3 is TGTGCCAGCACCCCCGGGACAGCCTCCTACGAGCAGTACTTC.

This chain links TRBV7-2 with TRBJ2-7, with D perhaps matching TRBD2 (5 bases). The V end lost 5 bases, the J end lost 2 bases, and 16 bases lay between the germline ends. CDR3 length: 15 residues. Germline V gives CDR1 SGHTA, CDR2 FQGNSA. The CDR3 region has the DNA TGTGCCAGCAGCGCGGCGAGCGGAGCACCCTACGAGCAGTACTTC. Translated, it gives CASSAASGAPYEQYF.

The V call is TRBV28, the J call TRBJ2-5, with D perhaps TRBD1 (5 bases). The germline gives CDR1 MDHEN, CDR2 SYDVKM. The CDR3 consists of 13 residues. V lost 3 bases, J lost 5 bases, and 10 bases lay in between. CDR3 in amino acids: CASSFNRQETQYF. CDR3 DNA: TGTGCCAGCAGTTTTAACAGGCAGGAGACCCAGTACTTC.

The chain links TRBV5-4 to TRBJ2-5; TRBD1 matches 8 bases. CDR1 is SGHNT, CDR2 YYREEE, per germline (reference sequence). V shed 4 bases and J 4 bases; nucleotides not matched to a gene: 18. The CDR3 sequence is 18 residues long. In nucleotides, the CDR3 is TGTGCCAGCAGCCCGACAGGGGCGGCTTTAGGGGGGCGAGAGACCCAGTACTTC. This gives the protein CASSPTGAALGGRETQYF.

V gene TRBV18 combines with J gene TRBJ2-2; a weak D match, TRBD1 (6 bases). V was pared by 0 bases and J by 3 bases, with 11 bases between. Per the germline V gene, CDR1 is KGHSH and CDR2 is LQKENI. This CDR3 is built from 16 residues. The CDR3 DNA is TGTGCCAGCTCACCACCAGGGGGAAGCGACACCGGGGAGCTGTTTTTT. It yields the protein CASSPPGGSDTGELFF. Together with reference TRBV18 and TRBJ2-2, the CDR3 gives the full variable domain: NAGVMQNPRHLVRRRGQEARLRCSPMKGHSHVYWYRQLPEEGLKFMVYLQKENIIDESGMPKERFSAEFPKEGPSILRIQQVVRGDSAAYFCASSPPGGSDTGELFFGEGSRLTVL.

This clone occurred once. V and J are TRBV27 and TRBJ2-7, with D tentatively TRBD1 (6 bases). Germline CDR1 reads MNHEY; CDR2 reads SMNVEV (reference sequence). V lost 3 bases and J lost 4, with 13 bases in between. This CDR3 comprises 14 residues. The CDR3 DNA reads TGTGCCAGCAGTTTGAAGGGGGTAACGTACGAGCAGTACTTC. This codes for CASSLKGVTYEQYF.

The sample holds one count of this clone. This CDR3 is also generated by other DNA sequences in the sample. The V gene is TRBV6-5, the J gene TRBJ2-7; 10 nucleotides line up with TRBD2. With V trimmed by 4 bases and J by 1 base, 4 bases remained unmatched. The CDR3 has 15 amino acids. Germline V gene data show CDR1 as MNHEY and CDR2 as SVGAGI. This chain's CDR3 is CASSLLAGISYEQYF. CDR3 in DNA: TGTGCCAGCAGTTTACTAGCGGGAATTTCCTACGAGCAGTACTTC.

Worth noting for this clone: Germline and junction disagree at one end, which may indicate a read error. J is TRBJ2-3 and V is TRBV5-1; TRBD2 agrees at 7 bases. The CDR3 loop spans 16 amino acids. Germline-derived CDR1 and CDR2 are SGHRS and YFSETQ. The chain's CDR3 is CASSLGLGGSRDTQYF. Here the CDR3 DNA reads TGCGCCAGCAGCTTGGGGTTGGGCGGGAGCAGAGATACGCAGTATTTT.

This sequence joins TRBV11-3 and TRBJ2-7, with 8 bases identical to TRBD1. The germline gives CDR1 SGHNT, CDR2 YENEEA. J gave up 3 bases and V 5 bases, and 6 bases lay outside the gene matches. The CDR3 extends over 14 amino acids. The CDR3 DNA reads TGTGCCAGCAGCCAGGGGGCGTGGGGCTACGAGCAGTACTTC. Its translation is CASSQGAWGYEQYF.

The genes are TRBV6-6 and TRBJ2-6, with 9 bases identical to TRBD2. V was clipped by 5 bases and J by 4 bases; unmatched bases: 6. The CDR3 runs to 16 residues. Germline V gene data show CDR1 as MNHNY and CDR2 as SVGAGI (reference sequence). CDR3 sequence (DNA): TGTGCCAGCAGTACCATTCTAGCGGGAGGGGCCAACGTCCTGACTTTC. Its protein is CASSTILAGGANVLTF.

Worth noting for this clone: The sample contains more than one DNA sequence encoding this CDR3. The chain has TRBV2 and TRBJ1-1, with 7 bases identical to TRBD1. J was trimmed by 4 bases and V by 6 bases; bases with no gene match: 5. The germline gives CDR1 SNHLY, CDR2 FYNNEI. The CDR3 has 13 amino acids. The CDR3 sequence is CASSRQGSTEAFF. DNA for the CDR3: TGTGCCAGCAGCCGACAGGGAAGCACTGAAGCTTTCTTT.

The chain is built from TRBV5-3 and TRBJ2-3; no firm D call. TRBV5-3 is given ORF status, its function remaining uncertain. Trimming shortened V by 4 bases and J by 1 base, and 13 bases separated the two germline ends. The CDR3 has 15 amino acids. The CDR3 region is CARSGERLGTDTQYF. For the CDR3, the DNA is TGTGCCAGAAGCGGTGAGCGACTCGGCACAGATACGCAGTATTTT.

This clone came up once. The J gene is TRBJ1-2, the V gene TRBV5-8; the match to TRBD1 covers 7 bases. V lost 4 bases to trimming and J lost 8 bases; unmatched junction nucleotides: 5. CDR1 SGHTS and CDR2 YDEGEE come from the germline V gene. The CDR3 is 12 amino acids. CDR3: CASSPGGGGYTF. CDR3 coding DNA: TGTGCCAGCAGCCCTGGAGGGGGCGGCTACACCTTC.

In this sample, this clone turned up a few times. This sample includes further DNA sequences coding for the same CDR3. The chain has TRBV18 and TRBJ1-5; D unresolved. The CDR3 sequence is 13 residues long. V was clipped by 3 bases and J by 0 bases, with 3 bases between them. Germline V lookup: CDR1 KGHSH, CDR2 LQKENI. CDR3 loop: CASSPYSNQPQHF. The CDR3 DNA follows: TGTGCCAGCTCACCGTATAGCAATCAGCCCCAGCATTTT.

With respect to this clone: This specimen includes other DNA sequences encoding the same CDR3. The V and J genes are TRBV30 and TRBJ2-5, with TRBD2 matching 8 bases. CDR3 size: 12 residues. V shed 2 bases, J shed 5 bases, and the junction held 1 base outside the gene matches. Germline CDR1 and CDR2: GTSNPN and SVGIG (reference sequence). The CDR3 loop reads CAWSSGGETQYF. CDR3 in DNA: TGTGCCTGGAGTTCGGGAGGGGAGACCCAGTACTTC.

The chain joins TRBV19 to TRBJ2-1, with a tentative D call TRBD1 (6 bases). Germline V gene lookup returns CDR1 LNHDA and CDR2 SQIVND (reference sequence). This CDR3 region has 14 residues. Trimming took 7 bases from V and 4 from J, leaving 14 bases between them. The CDR3 loop is CASNSDSRYNEQFF. DNA for the CDR3: TGTGCCAGTAATTCGGACAGTAGGTACAATGAGCAGTTCTTC.

Remarks on this clone: The sample contains more than one DNA sequence encoding this CDR3. The chain employs TRBV7-3 and TRBJ2-7; 13 positions agree with TRBD2. The CDR3 has 15 amino acids. Germline CDR1 SGHTA, CDR2 FQGTGA. V gave up 5 bases and J gave up 2 bases; unmatched junction bases: 3. The CDR3 DNA is TGTGCCAGCAGCCTTGGACTAGCGGGAGCCTACGAGCAGTACTTC. Encoded protein: CASSLGLAGAYEQYF.

This chain links TRBV7-2 with TRBJ2-3; no clear D. The CDR3 is 13 residues long. V dropped 5 bases and J dropped 7 bases, with 13 bases sitting between them. Germline CDR1 is SGHTA and CDR2 is FQGNSA. In DNA form, the CDR3 reads TGTGCCAGCAGCCCCGGCGCATTAAATACGCAGTATTTT. Residues: CASSPGALNTQYF.

This clone is a singleton in its sample. V and J are TRBV5-1 and TRBJ2-2; unclear D gene. The CDR3 sequence is 13 residues long. The V and J ends lost 7 bases and 1 base respectively, with 8 bases between them. Germline CDR1 and CDR2: SGHRS and YFSETQ. The CDR3 reads CASEWGNTGELFF. The CDR3 DNA follows: TGCGCCAGCGAATGGGGGAACACCGGGGAGCTGTTTTTT.

The rearrangement uses TRBV5-5 and TRBJ2-5; D is unresolved. Germline V gene sequence: CDR1 SGHKS, CDR2 YYEKEE (reference sequence). This CDR3 comprises 14 residues. V was clipped by 6 bases and J by 5 bases, with 17 bases between them. In DNA, the CDR3 is TGTGCCAGCACCATCTCAGATTCTTTTGAGACCCAGTACTTC. Encoded protein: CASTISDSFETQYF.

CDR3 nucleotide sequence: TGTGCCAGCAGGGATTTAGGGACAGGGAGAATGGGGGCCACTGAAGCTTTCTTT. It yields the protein CASRDLGTGRMGATEAFF. The J gene is TRBJ1-1, the V gene TRBV27, with 9 nucleotides matching TRBD1. The CDR3 contains 18 residues. Germline V lookup: CDR1 MNHEY, CDR2 SMNVEV (reference sequence). J was trimmed by 4 bases and V by 6 bases; bases with no gene match: 18.

Remarks on this clone: The same CDR3 can be traced to other DNA sequences in this sample. The V and J genes are TRBV9 and TRBJ1-4, with 7 bases aligning to TRBD1. V trimming: 4 bases; J trimming: 5 bases; junction bases outside the gene matches: 5. CDR3 length equals 14 residues. Germline V gene lookup returns CDR1 SGDLS and CDR2 YYNGEE. The CDR3 protein is CASSPTGANEKLFF. The CDR3 DNA is TGTGCCAGCAGCCCCACAGGGGCGAATGAAAAACTGTTTTTT.

The rearrangement links TRBV10-1 to TRBJ2-2, with 8 bases lining up with TRBD2. Germline trimming cut 2 bases from V and 2 bases from J; bases unmatched to any gene: 1. The CDR3 loop spans 15 amino acids. The germline V gene has CDR1 WNHNN and CDR2 SYGVQD (reference sequence). CDR3 sequence reads: CASSESGRNTGELFF. CDR3 bases: TGCGCCAGCAGTGAGAGCGGGAGAAACACCGGGGAGCTGTTTTTT.

The rearrangement links TRBV5-4 to TRBJ2-7, with D unclear. The germline V gene encodes CDR1 SGHNT and CDR2 YYREEE (reference sequence). The CDR3 has 12 residues. V was clipped by 1 base and J by 6 bases, with 8 bases between them. CDR3 sequence: CASSLFPGEQYF. The CDR3 DNA reads TGTGCCAGCAGCTTGTTCCCCGGCGAGCAGTACTTC.

The chain employs TRBV18 and TRBJ2-7; TRBD1 matches at 9 bases. CDR3 size: 12 residues. The V and J ends lost 6 bases and 7 bases, in that order; junction bases with no gene match: 4. In germline, CDR1 is KGHSH, CDR2 LQKENI. This CDR3 is CASSGTGREQYF. The CDR3 DNA reads TGTGCCAGCTCTGGGACAGGGAGGGAGCAGTACTTC. Full variable domain (remainder filled in from reference TRBV18 and TRBJ2-7): NAGVMQNPRHLVRRRGQEARLRCSPMKGHSHVYWYRQLPEEGLKFMVYLQKENIIDESGMPKERFSAEFPKEGPSILRIQQVVRGDSAAYFCASSGTGREQYFGPGTRLTVT.

The V and J genes are TRBV5-1 and TRBJ2-3, with D maybe TRBD2 (6 bases). V was shortened by 1 base and J by 6 bases, with 18 bases between the two germline ends. Germline V gene data show CDR1 as SGHRS and CDR2 as YFSETQ. CDR3 length: 16 amino acids. The CDR3: CASSLKTGRESDTQYF. CDR3 DNA: TGCGCCAGCAGCTTGAAAACCGGACGGGAGAGTGATACGCAGTATTTT.

The chain joins TRBV30 to TRBJ2-2; 8 bases are shared with TRBD2. The V gene end was trimmed by 0 bases and the J gene end by 4 bases; junction bases not matched to a gene: 4. CDR3 length: 15 amino acids. From germline, CDR1 is GTSNPN and CDR2 SVGIG (reference sequence). The CDR3 DNA reads TGTGCCTGGAGTGTGGACCTAGCGGGCACCGGGGAGCTGTTTTTT. It yields the protein CAWSVDLAGTGELFF.

The rearrangement links TRBV30 to TRBJ2-1; 11 positions match TRBD1. V shed 0 bases, J shed 6 bases, and the junction held 16 bases outside the gene matches. The CDR3 has 19 residues. Germline CDR1 GTSNPN, CDR2 SVGIG (reference sequence). CDR3 in amino acids: CAWSVSRTGGPRGVNEQFF. The CDR3 DNA reads as TGTGCCTGGAGTGTTAGTAGGACAGGGGGCCCGCGTGGCGTCAATGAGCAGTTCTTC.

This rearrangement joins TRBV29-1 to TRBJ2-5; tentative D call: TRBD2 (5 bases). The V and J ends lost 2 bases and 4 bases respectively, with 11 bases between them. Germline V gene data show CDR1 as SQVTM and CDR2 as ANQGSEA. This CDR3 region has 13 residues. The CDR3 loop reads CSVEFGGGETQYF. Here the CDR3 DNA reads TGCAGCGTTGAATTCGGCGGAGGAGAGACCCAGTACTTC. The full variable domain, rest sourced from reference TRBV29-1 and TRBJ2-5, is SAVISQKPSRDICQRGTSLTIQCQVDSQVTMMFWYRQQPGQSLTLIATANQGSEATYESGFVIDKFPISRPNLTFSTLTVSNMSPEDSSIYLCSVEFGGGETQYFGPGTRLLVL.

The chain carries TRBV4-3 and TRBJ2-5; TRBD1 might be the D (6 bases). This CDR3 region has 13 residues. Trimming took 4 bases from V and 3 from J, leaving 9 bases between them. Germline V gene lookup returns CDR1 LGHNA and CDR2 YSLEER. The CDR3 is CASSLQGKETQYF. The CDR3 DNA reads TGCGCCAGCAGCCTCCAGGGGAAAGAGACCCAGTACTTC.

The J gene is TRBJ2-7, the V gene TRBV10-1; a weak D match, TRBD1 (6 bases). CDR1 is WNHNN and CDR2 is SYGVQD in the germline V gene (reference sequence). The ends were cut back, 3 bases at V and 11 bases at J, with 11 bases in the middle. This CDR3 spans 11 amino acids. The CDR3 spells CASSDQGIKYF. The CDR3 coding sequence is TGCGCCAGCAGTGACCAGGGGATAAAGTACTTC.

In this sample, this clone turned up a few times. The chain is built from TRBV30 and TRBJ1-1, with 9 bases identical to TRBD1. Germline V lookup: CDR1 GTSNPN, CDR2 SVGIG (reference sequence). This CDR3 contains 14 residues. The V segment lost 3 bases and the J segment 4 bases; nucleotides outside the gene matches: 6. DNA of the CDR3: TGTGCCTGGAGACAGGGGGCCAGTGGCACTGAAGCTTTCTTT. It specifies CAWRQGASGTEAFF.